The present T cell receptor (beta chain) was sequenced within a study of tumor and adjacent non-tumor tissue in lung cancer (dated by TCRdb to the late 2010s). With regard to the full study: Of the cohort, more than ten patients had adenocarcinoma, 2 had squamous cell carcinoma and 1 had small cell lung cancer. Ages among the roughly 15 patients ranged from about 30 to 76 years, there were about ten men and 5 women, and disease was at TNM stage I to III. In total, sequencing yielded some 130 million productive TCRbeta reads, which works out to an average of about 4.2 million reads per sample. The study compared bulk TCRbeta repertoires from lung tumor tissue and matched distant non-tumor lung tissue of around 14 lung cancer patients. TCRbeta CDR3 sequencing was performed on roughly 27 paired specimens, with one tumor sample and one normal lung sample collected per patient. General study outcomes and caveats: Tumor tissue showed significantly greater TCR diversity (inverse Simpson) than normal lung tissue (about 400 vs 180, P = 0.0075, Mann-Whitney U test). Neither the sequencing platform nor unique molecular identifiers are mentioned in the methods. The cohort had only approximately 16 patients, and the authors noted that larger samples and more detailed clinical data are needed. The top 100 clones made up a significantly larger cumulative share of the repertoire in normal lung than in tumor tissue. Peripheral blood was not sequenced, so blood TCRbeta repertoires were not examined in the lung cancer patients of the study. Younger patients had significantly higher TCR diversity, and higher tumor TCR diversity was associated with shorter overall and disease-free survival.

On this clonotype: What this receptor recognizes is not known. A read error may account for a junction end that differs from germline.

The CDR3, cysteine through phenylalanine, is 12 amino acids long. Only the CDR3 part of the read is kept: 36 bases, read in frame from the first base. RNA was isolated from bulk unsorted tissue, and RNA quality was assessed with a NanoDrop ND-1000 and an Agilent 2100. The donors were newly diagnosed lung cancer patients admitted for thoracic surgery in China from August to November 2014 who had not received prior chemotherapy. Patients who had received previous radiotherapy or chemotherapy, or who had another concurrent cancer, were excluded from the study. Pieces of surgical tissue measuring about 1-2.1 cm3 were kept in RNAlater solution and stored at -80 degrees C until use. Libraries were constructed by multiplex PCR. The sequencing machine was an Illumina HiSeq 2500. TCRbeta libraries were constructed through three rounds of nested PCR with primers (Table S4) according to protocols adapted from ARM-PCR. Before sequencing, PCR products in the 200-500 bp range were cut out of the gel and cleaned up using the QIAquick gel extraction kit. The authors' pipeline ran thus. Reads were cleaned with Trimmomatic, merged with FLASH into complete CDR3 sequences, and assigned to V(D)J germline segments with MiTCR. Clonal diversity was computed as the inverse Simpson's index with VDJtools. In-frame sequences lacking a premature stop codon were counted as productive reads. Through fastp at Q25 and MiXCR, TCRdb rebuilt clones from the public reads, retaining in-frame beta chains. Rows merge per CDR3 protein into single entries with the most common DNA and genes. The V and J calls were not made by the authors but by TCRdb's processing. The sample table records fewer than 120,000 distinct CDR3 sequences; about 87% of these occur just once. Around 21% of the sample is taken by the ten largest.

In this chain, TRBV12-3 or TRBV12-4 is recombined with TRBJ1-1, with a tentative D gene TRBD1 over 5 matching bases. What was sequenced was lung tumor tissue. The clonotype originates from a man between 65 and 85 years old with non-small cell lung cancer. The sequenced DNA is TGTGCCAACAAGGGAGGGGATACTGAATCTTTCTTT. Translated, this gives CANKGGDTESFF.